The 25 T cell receptor beta chains below all came from one sample that was sequenced in a study of Graves' ophthalmopathy and Graves' hyperthyroidism (dated by TCRdb to the late 2010s). The sequencer listed for this sample is Illumina HiSeq 2000. For repertoire sequencing, TCR beta CDR3 regions were amplified from RNA transcripts. HTBI primers and the Qiagen OneStep RT-PCR kit were used in a first-round RT-PCR, which was followed by a second-round multiplex PCR, size selection and purification. TCRdb's own reprocessing of the public reads used fastp at Q25 and MiXCR and kept productive beta chains. Every entry covers one CDR3 protein and lists the most common genes and DNA from its rows. A total of roughly 1.1 million distinct CDR3 sequences appear in this sample, about 38% of them only once. The ten largest clones represent approximately 10% of the sample. Sequenced sample: peripheral blood or thyroid tissue (not recorded which). The source is an adult man with Graves' hyperthyroidism.

This clonotype was counted between two and nine times. The chain's CDR3 is CASSLSQTVRELFF. The CDR3 DNA sequence: TGTGCCAGCAGTTTATCCCAAACTGTGAGGGAGCTGTTTTTT. The chain is built from TRBV27 and TRBJ2-2; D ambiguous. V shed 0 bases and J shed 9 bases, with 11 bases lying between them. CDR3 length equals 14 residues. Germline assignment: CDR1 MNHEY and CDR2 SMNVEV (reference sequence).

This clonotype has a count of ten or more. The chain employs TRBV14 and TRBJ2-7, with D maybe TRBD1 (6 bases). V was shortened by 5 bases and J by 0 bases, with 14 bases between the two germline ends. Germline CDR1 SGHDN, CDR2 FVKESK. The CDR3 has 15 amino acids. DNA for the CDR3: TGTGCCAGCAGCGAGGGGGTCCGAGTCTCCTACGAGCAGTACTTC. This translates into CASSEGVRVSYEQYF.

J is TRBJ1-6 and V is TRBV2; TRBD1 might be the D (6 bases). V was shortened by 6 bases and J by 6 bases, with 18 bases between the two germline ends. Looked up from germline, CDR1 is SNHLY and CDR2 is FYNNEI. The CDR3 spans 16 residues. CDR3 region: CASSSIRQEPNSPLHF. CDR3 DNA sequence: TGTGCCAGCAGCTCCATTCGACAGGAACCTAATTCACCCCTCCACTTT.

The rearrangement uses TRBV5-1 and TRBJ1-2; D may be TRBD1 (5 bases). Per the germline V gene, CDR1 is SGHRS and CDR2 is YFSETQ. CDR3 size: 14 residues. Trimming shortened V by 3 bases and J by 5 bases, and 14 bases separated the two germline ends. The CDR3, as DNA: TGCGCCAGCAGCTCGTACCAGGGTTGGTATGGCTACACCTTC. It is translated as CASSSYQGWYGYTF.

Concerning this clonotype itself: This may be a read error: a much more frequent sequence differs by one nucleotide. The final CDR3 position lacks the conserved phenylalanine or tryptophan, pointing to a likely read error. This chain joins TRBV5-1 and TRBJ2-7; D remains unclear. Germline CDR1 and CDR2: SGHRS and YFSETQ. V was trimmed by 0 bases and J by 4 bases, leaving 17 bases between them. CDR3 length equals 16 residues. CDR3 residues: CASSLEPSQGLYEQYL. The CDR3 nucleotides read TGCGCCAGCAGCTTGGAACCCTCACAAGGTTTGTACGAGCAGTACCTC.

This sequence joins TRBV15 and TRBJ1-1, with 8 bases lining up with TRBD1. This CDR3 has 18 amino acids. Losses at the gene ends were 4 bases for V and 2 bases for J; bases not matched to a gene: 15. Germline V gene sequence: CDR1 LNHNV, CDR2 YYDKDF (reference sequence). CDR3 loop: CATSNTQGARSSNTEAFF. For the CDR3, the DNA is TGTGCCACCAGCAACACTCAGGGGGCACGATCAAGTAACACTGAAGCTTTCTTT. Based on the CDR3 plus reference TRBV15 and TRBJ1-1, the full variable domain is DAMVIQNPRYQVTQFGKPVTLSCSQTLNHNVMYWYQQKSSQAPKLLFHYYDKDFNNEADTPDNFQSRRPNTSFCFLDIRSPGLGDTAMYLCATSNTQGARSSNTEAFFGQGTRLTVV.

With respect to this clonotype: Germline and junction disagree at one end, which may indicate a read error. J is TRBJ1-6 and V is TRBV9; D perhaps matches TRBD1 (5 bases). This CDR3 is built from 14 residues. Germline V CDR1 and CDR2: SGDLS, YYNGEE. The CDR3 loop is CAGSWGQGNSPLHF. In nucleotides, the CDR3 is TGTGCCGGCAGCTGGGGCCAGGGAAATTCACCCCTCCACTTT.

This clonotype occurred a few times. The rearrangement joins TRBV2 to TRBJ2-6; D gene uncertain. There are 9 residues in the CDR3. V dropped 6 bases and J dropped 17 bases, with 8 bases sitting between them. Germline V gene lookup returns CDR1 SNHLY and CDR2 FYNNEI. This CDR3 reads CASSLDMTF. CDR3 bases: TGTGCCAGCAGCCTAGACATGACTTTC.

The DNA of the CDR3 is TGTGCCAGCACCACGGACAGGAGCTCCTACGAGCAGTACTTC. Protein: CASTTDRSSYEQYF. The chain links TRBV12-3 or TRBV12-4 to TRBJ2-7; 7 bases match TRBD1. This CDR3 comprises 14 residues. After removal of 7 bases from V and 0 bases from J, the junction contained 6 bases not matched to a gene.

V and J are TRBV10-3 and TRBJ1-1, with TRBD1 matching 8 bases. V dropped 9 bases and J dropped 0; count of bases not matched to a gene: 9. The CDR3 is 15 amino acids. Germline CDR1 reads ENHRY; CDR2 reads SYGVKD. Here the CDR3 DNA reads TGTGCCATTAACAGGGGGGACGGCATGAACACTGAAGCTTTCTTT. It translates to CAINRGDGMNTEAFF.

This clonotype came up a few times. The V and J genes are TRBV7-9 and TRBJ1-3; unclear D gene. The CDR3 is 13 residues long. Trimming left V 5 bases short and J 1 base short, with 6 bases between. Germline CDR1 and CDR2: SEHNR and FQNEAQ (reference sequence). The CDR3 DNA reads TGTGCCAGCAGCCCTTGGTCTGGAAACACCATATATTTT. Its translation is CASSPWSGNTIYF. Drawing the rest from reference TRBV7-9 and TRBJ1-3, the complete variable domain is DTGVSQNPRHKITKRGQNVTFRCDPISEHNRLYWYRQTLGQGPEFLTYFQNEAQLEKSRLLSDRFSAERPKGSFSTLEIQRTEQGDSAMYLCASSPWSGNTIYFGEGSWLTVV.

This chain uses TRBV29-1 with TRBJ1-2; 10 bases map to TRBD1. This CDR3 contains 10 residues. The V gene's germline CDR1 is SQVTM and CDR2 ANQGSEA. CDR3: CTGDRGLDTF. For the CDR3, the DNA is TGCACCGGGGACAGGGGTTTAGACACCTTC.

The V gene is TRBV5-1, the J gene TRBJ2-7; weak D call: TRBD2 (5 bases). CDR3 length: 14 amino acids. V gave up 2 bases and J gave up 3 bases, with 12 bases separating them. In germline, CDR1 is SGHRS, CDR2 YFSETQ. CDR3 in DNA: TGCGCCAGCAGCTTTGGACTTCATAACTACGAGCAGTACTTC. Its protein product is CASSFGLHNYEQYF.

Only a few counts were recorded for this clonotype. V is TRBV19 and J is TRBJ2-7; 8 positions match TRBD2. The V segment lost 10 bases and the J segment 0 bases; nucleotides outside the gene matches: 11. The CDR3 sequence is 15 residues long. Germline loops: CDR1 LNHDA, CDR2 SQIVND (reference sequence). The CDR3 DNA sequence: TGTGCCACCTCCATGATAGCGGGGATCTCCTACGAGCAGTACTTC. Translating gives CATSMIAGISYEQYF.

The V call is TRBV19, the J call TRBJ2-7; 12 bases agree with TRBD2. The CDR3 is 16 residues long. Looked up from germline, CDR1 is LNHDA and CDR2 is SQIVND (reference sequence). Losses at the gene ends were 8 bases for V and 0 bases for J; bases not matched to a gene: 8. The CDR3 here is CASGGLAGPFSYEQYF. CDR3 coding DNA: TGTGCCAGTGGTGGACTAGCGGGACCCTTCTCCTACGAGCAGTACTTC.

This clonotype has a count of ten or more. The chain recombines TRBV4-1 with TRBJ1-6, with D uncertain. With 8 bases removed from V and 10 bases from J, the gap between germline ends came to 9 bases. This CDR3 comprises 11 residues. CDR1 MGHRA and CDR2 YSYEKL come from the germline V gene. The CDR3 sequence is CASGERSPLHF. In DNA form, the CDR3 reads TGCGCCAGCGGAGAGCGCTCACCCCTCCACTTT.

A word on this clonotype: A much larger clone is a single base away; this may be a read error. The chain joins TRBV6-2 or TRBV6-3 to TRBJ1-6; no firm D call. V was trimmed by 5 bases and J by 7 bases, leaving 15 bases between them. The V gene's germline CDR1 is MNHEY and CDR2 SVGEGT. The CDR3 contains 15 residues. The CDR3 loop is CASSEVPAANSPLHF. The CDR3 coding sequence is TGTGCCAGCAGTGAAGTCCCAGCCGCCAATTCACCCCTCCACTTT.

In its sample, this clonotype was seen once. This chain joins TRBV6-2 or TRBV6-3 and TRBJ1-1; TRBD1 aligns across 7 bases. CDR1 and CDR2 from the germline V gene are MNHEY and SVGEGT. The ends lost 0 bases at V and 5 bases at J; junction bases unmatched: 3. The CDR3 totals 14 residues. The CDR3 loop is CASSYSGGQTEAFF. The DNA for the CDR3 is TGTGCCAGCAGTTACTCGGGGGGACAGACTGAAGCTTTCTTT.

This clonotype showed up many times. The V gene is TRBV5-1, the J gene TRBJ1-1; D remains ambiguous. V shed 3 bases and J shed 1 base, with 10 bases lying between them. The CDR3 spans 14 residues. The germline gives CDR1 SGHRS, CDR2 YFSETQ. The CDR3 loop is CASSSRRENTEAFF. The CDR3 DNA reads TGCGCCAGCAGCTCCAGACGGGAGAACACTGAAGCTTTCTTT.

The chain has TRBV6-2 or TRBV6-3 and TRBJ2-7, with TRBD1 identical over 11 bases. Germline V CDR1 and CDR2: MNHEY, SVGEGT. The V and J ends lost 2 bases and 7 bases, in that order; junction bases with no gene match: 4. The CDR3 length is 14 residues. The CDR3 DNA reads TGTGCCAGCAGTTACCCGGACAGGGGGCAAGAGCAGTACTTC. Its translation is CASSYPDRGQEQYF.

Notes on this clonotype: A read error may produce the germline difference seen at one junction end. V gene TRBV29-1 combines with J gene TRBJ2-6; either TRBD1 or TRBD2 may fit D (5 bases each). The CDR3 sequence is 13 residues long. Germline loops: CDR1 SQVTM, CDR2 ANQGSEA. CDR3 nucleotide sequence: TGCAGCGTAGGCGCGAGAGGGGCCAACGTCCTGACCTTC. The encoded protein is CSVGARGANVLTF.

To note about this clonotype: At one of its ends the junction is not consistent with the germline gene, which may arise from a read error. This rearrangement joins TRBV5-1 to TRBJ1-1; tentative D call: TRBD1 (6 bases). The CDR3 totals 12 residues. CDR1 SGHRS and CDR2 YFSETQ come from the germline V gene. The CDR3 sequence: CASSRDIFRKFF. CDR3 sequence (DNA): TGCGCCAGCAGCAGGGACATTTTTCGGAAGTTCTTC.

The chain has TRBV29-1 and TRBJ1-1; 7 bases fit TRBD1. Looked up from germline, CDR1 is SQVTM and CDR2 is ANQGSEA. The CDR3 totals 13 residues. V dropped 4 bases and J dropped 3; count of bases not matched to a gene: 5. As DNA, the CDR3 is TGCAGCGTTGCGTGGGACAGTGACACTGAAGCTTTCTTT. Its translation is CSVAWDSDTEAFF.

The chain links TRBV2 to TRBJ1-1, with unresolved D. Germline-derived CDR1 and CDR2 are SNHLY and FYNNEI. The CDR3 runs to 12 residues. Trimming took off 6 bases at V and 3 bases at J, with 8 bases between the two ends. The chain's CDR3 is CASRREDTEAFF. The CDR3 bases are TGTGCCAGCAGACGGGAGGACACTGAAGCTTTCTTT. Variable domain in full (rest from reference TRBV2 and TRBJ1-1): EPEVTQTPSHQVTQMGQEVILRCVPISNHLYFYWYRQILGQKVEFLVSFYNNEISEKSEIFDDQFSVERPDGSNFTLKIRSTKLEDSAMYFCASRREDTEAFFGQGTRLTVV.

The rearrangement joins TRBV7-9 to TRBJ2-7; D gene unclear. The DNA matches TRBJ2-1 better at its end, which makes the J call doubtful. Germline V gene lookup returns CDR1 SEHNR and CDR2 FQNEAQ (reference sequence). The CDR3 contains 12 residues. CDR3 nucleotide sequence: TGTGCCAGCAATACGGATAGGCGTGAGCAGTTCTTC. This codes for CASNTDRREQFF.